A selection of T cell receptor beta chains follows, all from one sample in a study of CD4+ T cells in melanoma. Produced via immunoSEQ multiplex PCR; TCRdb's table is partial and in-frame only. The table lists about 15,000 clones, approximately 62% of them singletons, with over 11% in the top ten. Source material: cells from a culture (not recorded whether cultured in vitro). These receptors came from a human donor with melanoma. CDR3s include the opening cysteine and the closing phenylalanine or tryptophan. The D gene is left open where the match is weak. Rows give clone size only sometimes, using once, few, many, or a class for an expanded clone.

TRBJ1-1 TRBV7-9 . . TGTGCCAGCAGCCTCCTCACGAACACTGAAGCTTTCTTT CASSLLTNTEAFF
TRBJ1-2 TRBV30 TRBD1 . TGTGCCTGGAGGGACAGGGCGGCCTCCCCCTATGGCTACACCTTC CAWRDRAASPYGYTF
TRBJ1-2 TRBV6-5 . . TGTGCCAGCAGTATAGAGCAAGTGTCCGGCTACACCTTC CASSIEQVSGYTF
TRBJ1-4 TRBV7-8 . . TGTGCCAGCAGCTTAGGGCCGGGGGGCACTAATGAAAAACTGTTTTTT CASSLGPGGTNEKLFF
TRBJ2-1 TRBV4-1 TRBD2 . TGCGCCAGCAGCCTTTCTCATTTTATCGAGCGGGAGTACAATGAGCAGTTCTTC CASSLSHFIEREYNEQFF
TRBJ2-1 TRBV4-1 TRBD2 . TGCGCCAGCAGCCAAGAGGGGGCGGGGGGAATCTACAATGAGCAGTTCTTC CASSQEGAGGIYNEQFF
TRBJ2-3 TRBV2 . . TGTGCCAGCCGGTTTGGGGGGGCAACAGATACGCAGTATTTT CASRFGGATDTQYF
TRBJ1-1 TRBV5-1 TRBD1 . TGCGCCAGCAGCTTGGAAGGACAGGGCGGATATGAAGCTTTCTTT CASSLEGQGGYEAFF
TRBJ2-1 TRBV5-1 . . TGCGCCAGCAGCTTGGGGGCCCTATCGAATGAGCAGTTCTTC CASSLGALSNEQFF
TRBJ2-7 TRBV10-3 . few TGTGCCATCAGTAACGCGCAGGCGCTTGGGGAGTACTTC CAISNAQALGEYF
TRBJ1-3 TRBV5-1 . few TGCGCCAGCAGCTTGGACGCCACAACAAACACCATATATTTT CASSLDATTNTIYF
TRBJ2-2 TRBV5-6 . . TGTGCCAGCAGCCTAGACCCCACCGGGGAGCTGTTTTTT CASSLDPTGELFF
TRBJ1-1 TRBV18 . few TGTGCCAGCTCACGACAGTTGAACACTGAAGCTTTCTTT CASSRQLNTEAFF
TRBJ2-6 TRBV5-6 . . TGTGCCAGCAGCTTTCGCCCGGGGCGGTCAGTGCAGGGGGCCAACGTCCTGACTTTC CASSFRPGRSVQGANVLTF